This TCR beta chain was captured in a study of blood T cell repertoires in COVID-19. Clones were sequenced by immunoSEQ multiplex PCR, and TCRdb holds only the in-frame ones, with some missing. The table has about 240,000 clones, around 85% seen once. The specimen sequenced was peripheral blood. The clonotype originates from a woman of 80 years or more with acute or convalescent COVID-19.

CDR3 nucleotide sequence: TGTGCCAGCAGGGCAGGTTTTCCCGAAGAGACCCAGTACTTC. Encoded protein: CASRAGFPEETQYF. The chain recombines TRBV2 with TRBJ2-5; D call uncertain. This CDR3 spans 14 amino acids. From germline, CDR1 is SNHLY and CDR2 FYNNEI. The ends were cut back, 6 bases at V and 3 bases at J, with 14 bases in the middle.